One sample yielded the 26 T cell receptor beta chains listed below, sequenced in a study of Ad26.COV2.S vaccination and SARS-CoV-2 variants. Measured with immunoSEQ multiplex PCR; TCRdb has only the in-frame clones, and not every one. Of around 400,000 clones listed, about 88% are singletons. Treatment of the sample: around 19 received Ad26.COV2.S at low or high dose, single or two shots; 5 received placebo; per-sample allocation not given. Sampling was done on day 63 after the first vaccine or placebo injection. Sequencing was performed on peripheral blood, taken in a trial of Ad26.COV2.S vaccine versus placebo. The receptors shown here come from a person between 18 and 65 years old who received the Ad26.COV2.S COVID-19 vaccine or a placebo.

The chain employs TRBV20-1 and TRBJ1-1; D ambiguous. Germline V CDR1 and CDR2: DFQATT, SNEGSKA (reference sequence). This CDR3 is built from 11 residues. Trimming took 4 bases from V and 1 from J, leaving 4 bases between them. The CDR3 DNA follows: TGCAGTGCTACCTGGAACACTGAAGCTTTCTTT. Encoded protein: CSATWNTEAFF.

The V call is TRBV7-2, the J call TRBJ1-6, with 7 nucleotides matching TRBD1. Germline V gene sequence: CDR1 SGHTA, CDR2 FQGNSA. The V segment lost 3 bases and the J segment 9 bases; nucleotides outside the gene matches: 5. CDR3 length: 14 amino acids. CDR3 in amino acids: CASSFQGVASPLHF. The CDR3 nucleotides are TGTGCCAGCAGCTTTCAGGGGGTAGCTTCACCCCTCCACTTT. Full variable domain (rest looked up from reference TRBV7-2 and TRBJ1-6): GAGVSQSPSNKVTEKGKDVELRCDPISGHTALYWYRQSLGQGLEFLIYFQGNSAPDKSGLPSDRFSAERTGGSVSTLTIQRTQQEDSAVYLCASSFQGVASPLHFGNGTRLTVT.

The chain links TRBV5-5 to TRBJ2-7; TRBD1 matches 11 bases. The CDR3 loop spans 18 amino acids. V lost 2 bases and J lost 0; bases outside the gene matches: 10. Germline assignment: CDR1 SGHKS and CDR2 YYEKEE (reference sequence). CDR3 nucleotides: TGTGCCAGCAGCTTAACCGGGACAGGGGGATTCAACTCCTACGAGCAGTACTTC. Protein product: CASSLTGTGGFNSYEQYF.

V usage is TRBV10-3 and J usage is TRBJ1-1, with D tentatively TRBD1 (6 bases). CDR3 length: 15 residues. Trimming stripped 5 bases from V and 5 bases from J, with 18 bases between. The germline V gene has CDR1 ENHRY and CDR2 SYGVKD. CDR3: CAISNLATGGTEAFF. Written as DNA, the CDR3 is TGTGCCATCAGTAACTTGGCGACAGGAGGAACTGAAGCTTTCTTT.

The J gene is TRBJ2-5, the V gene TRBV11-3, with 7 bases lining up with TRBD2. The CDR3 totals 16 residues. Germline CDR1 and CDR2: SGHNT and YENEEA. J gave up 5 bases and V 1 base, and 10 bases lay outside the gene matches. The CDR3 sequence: CASSLGTSVRGETQYF. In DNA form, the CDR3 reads TGTGCCAGCAGCTTAGGCACTAGCGTAAGAGGGGAGACCCAGTACTTC.

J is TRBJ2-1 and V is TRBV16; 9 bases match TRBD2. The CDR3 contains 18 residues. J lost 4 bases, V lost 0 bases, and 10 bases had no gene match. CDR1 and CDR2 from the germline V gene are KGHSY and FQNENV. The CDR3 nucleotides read TGTGCCAGCAGCCAATCCCCAGCGGGAGGACGGGTTTACAATGAGCAGTTCTTC. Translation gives CASSQSPAGGRVYNEQFF.

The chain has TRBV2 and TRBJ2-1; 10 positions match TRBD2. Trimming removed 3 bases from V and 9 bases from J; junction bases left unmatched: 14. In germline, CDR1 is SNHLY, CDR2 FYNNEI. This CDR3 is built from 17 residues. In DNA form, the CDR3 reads TGTGCCAGCAGTGAGGGGGCTAGCGGGAGTTTTGGGAGTGAGCAGTTCTTC. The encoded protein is CASSEGASGSFGSEQFF.

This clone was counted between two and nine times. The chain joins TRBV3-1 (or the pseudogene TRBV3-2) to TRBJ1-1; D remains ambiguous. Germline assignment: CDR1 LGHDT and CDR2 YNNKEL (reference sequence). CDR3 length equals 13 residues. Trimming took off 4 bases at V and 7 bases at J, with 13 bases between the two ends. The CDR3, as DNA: TGTGCCAGCAGCCCTAACGGGGAGGGTGAAGCTTTCTTT. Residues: CASSPNGEGEAFF.

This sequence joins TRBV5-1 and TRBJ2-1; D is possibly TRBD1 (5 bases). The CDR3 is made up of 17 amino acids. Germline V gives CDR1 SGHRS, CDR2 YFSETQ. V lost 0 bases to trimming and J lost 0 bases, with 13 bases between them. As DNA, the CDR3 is TGCGCCAGCAGCTTGGGACAGATATTTAGCTCCTACAATGAGCAGTTCTTC. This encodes CASSLGQIFSSYNEQFF.

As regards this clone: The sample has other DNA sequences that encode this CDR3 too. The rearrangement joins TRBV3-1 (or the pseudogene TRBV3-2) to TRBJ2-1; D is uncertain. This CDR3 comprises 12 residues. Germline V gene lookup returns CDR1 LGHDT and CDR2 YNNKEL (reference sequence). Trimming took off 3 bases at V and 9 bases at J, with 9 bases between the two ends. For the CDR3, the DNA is TGTGCCAGCAGCCAGAGTGGTAGTGAGCAGTTCTTC. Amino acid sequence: CASSQSGSEQFF.

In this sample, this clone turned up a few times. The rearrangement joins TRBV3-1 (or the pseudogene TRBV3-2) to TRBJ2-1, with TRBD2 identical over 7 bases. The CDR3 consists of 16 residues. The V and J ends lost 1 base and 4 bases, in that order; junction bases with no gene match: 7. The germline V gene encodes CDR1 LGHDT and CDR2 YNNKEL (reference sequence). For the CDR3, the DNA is TGTGCCAGCAGCCAAGTCTCGCTAGCGGCATACAATGAGCAGTTCTTC. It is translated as CASSQVSLAAYNEQFF.

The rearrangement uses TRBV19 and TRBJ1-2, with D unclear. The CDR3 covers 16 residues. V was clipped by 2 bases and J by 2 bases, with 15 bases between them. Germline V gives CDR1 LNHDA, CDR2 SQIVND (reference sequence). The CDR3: CASSIRGKGSNYGYTF. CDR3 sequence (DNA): TGTGCCAGTAGTATAAGAGGAAAAGGGTCGAACTATGGCTACACCTTC.

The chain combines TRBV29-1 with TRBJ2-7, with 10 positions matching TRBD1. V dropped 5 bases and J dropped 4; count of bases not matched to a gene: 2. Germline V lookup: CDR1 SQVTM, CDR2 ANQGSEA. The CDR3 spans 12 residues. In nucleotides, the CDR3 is TGCAGCGTTAGGGACAGGGGTTACGAGCAGTACTTC. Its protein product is CSVRDRGYEQYF.

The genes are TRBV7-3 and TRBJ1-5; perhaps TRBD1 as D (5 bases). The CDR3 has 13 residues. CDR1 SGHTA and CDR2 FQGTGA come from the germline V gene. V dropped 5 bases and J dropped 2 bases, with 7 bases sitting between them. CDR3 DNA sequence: TGTGCCAGCAGCAGGGGAGGCAATCAGCCCCAGCATTTT. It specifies CASSRGGNQPQHF.

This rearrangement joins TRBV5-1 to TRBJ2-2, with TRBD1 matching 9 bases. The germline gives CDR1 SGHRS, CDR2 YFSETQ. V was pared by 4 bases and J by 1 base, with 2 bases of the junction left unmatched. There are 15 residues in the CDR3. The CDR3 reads CASSAGQGNTGELFF. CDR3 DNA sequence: TGCGCCAGCAGCGCGGGACAGGGGAACACCGGGGAGCTGTTTTTT. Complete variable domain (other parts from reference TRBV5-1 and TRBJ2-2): KAGVTQTPRYLIKTRGQQVTLSCSPISGHRSVSWYQQTPGQGLQFLFEYFSETQRNKGNFPGRFSGRQFSNSRSEMNVSTLELGDSALYLCASSAGQGNTGELFFGEGSRLTVL.

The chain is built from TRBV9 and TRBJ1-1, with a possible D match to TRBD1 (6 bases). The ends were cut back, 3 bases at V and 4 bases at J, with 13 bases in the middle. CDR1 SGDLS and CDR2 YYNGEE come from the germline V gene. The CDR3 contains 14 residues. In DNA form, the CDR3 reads TGTGCCAGCAGCGCCTACCAGGGGACCACTGAAGCTTTCTTT. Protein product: CASSAYQGTTEAFF.

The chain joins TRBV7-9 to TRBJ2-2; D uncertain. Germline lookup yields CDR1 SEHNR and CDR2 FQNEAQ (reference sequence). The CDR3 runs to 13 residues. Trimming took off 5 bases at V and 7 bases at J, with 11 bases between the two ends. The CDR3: CASSPRNVGELFF. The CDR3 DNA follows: TGTGCCAGCAGCCCCCGGAATGTCGGGGAGCTGTTTTTT.

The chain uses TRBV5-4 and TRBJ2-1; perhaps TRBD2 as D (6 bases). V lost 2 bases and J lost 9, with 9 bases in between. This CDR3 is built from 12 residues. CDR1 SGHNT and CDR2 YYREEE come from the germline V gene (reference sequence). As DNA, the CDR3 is TGTGCCAGCAGCTTTGGGGGAGGTGAGCAGTTCTTC. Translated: CASSFGGGEQFF.

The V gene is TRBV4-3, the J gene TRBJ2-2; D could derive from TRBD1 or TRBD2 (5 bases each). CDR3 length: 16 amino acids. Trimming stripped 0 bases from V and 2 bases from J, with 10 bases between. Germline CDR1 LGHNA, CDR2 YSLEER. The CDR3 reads CASSQDRGRNTGELFF. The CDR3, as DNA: TGCGCCAGCAGCCAAGACCGGGGACGAAACACCGGGGAGCTGTTTTTT.

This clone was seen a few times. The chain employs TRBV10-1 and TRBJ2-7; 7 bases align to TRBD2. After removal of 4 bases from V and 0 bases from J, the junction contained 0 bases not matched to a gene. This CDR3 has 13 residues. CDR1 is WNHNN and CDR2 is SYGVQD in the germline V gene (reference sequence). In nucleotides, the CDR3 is TGCGCCAGCAGTGGCGGGAGCTCCTACGAGCAGTACTTC. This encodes CASSGGSSYEQYF.

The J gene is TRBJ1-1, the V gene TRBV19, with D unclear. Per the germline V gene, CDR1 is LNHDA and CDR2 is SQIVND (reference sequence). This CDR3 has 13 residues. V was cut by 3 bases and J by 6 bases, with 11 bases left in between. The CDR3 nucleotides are TGTGCCAGTAGTATGGCCGGGAGGGCTGAAGCTTTCTTT. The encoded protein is CASSMAGRAEAFF. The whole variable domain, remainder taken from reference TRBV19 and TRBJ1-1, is DGGITQSPKYLFRKEGQNVTLSCEQNLNHDAMYWYRQDPGQGLRLIYYSQIVNDFQKGDIAEGYSVSREKKESFPLTVTSAQKNPTAFYLCASSMAGRAEAFFGQGTRLTVV.

The DNA of the CDR3 is TGCGCCAGCAGCTTGGTCAGGTTCAATGAGCAGTTCTTC. Protein sequence: CASSLVRFNEQFF. V is TRBV5-1 and J is TRBJ2-1, with unresolved D. The ends were cut back, 0 bases at V and 6 bases at J, with 7 bases in the middle. Germline values: CDR1 SGHRS, CDR2 YFSETQ. The CDR3 runs to 13 residues.

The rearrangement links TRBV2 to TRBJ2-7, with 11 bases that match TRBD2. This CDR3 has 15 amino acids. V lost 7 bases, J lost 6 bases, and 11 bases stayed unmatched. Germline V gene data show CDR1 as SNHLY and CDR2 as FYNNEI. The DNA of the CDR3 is TGTGCCAGCATGGAAACTAGCGGGAGATTCGGCGAGCAGTACTTC. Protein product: CASMETSGRFGEQYF. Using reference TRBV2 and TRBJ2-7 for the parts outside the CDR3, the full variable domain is EPEVTQTPSHQVTQMGQEVILRCVPISNHLYFYWYRQILGQKVEFLVSFYNNEISEKSEIFDDQFSVERPDGSNFTLKIRSTKLEDSAMYFCASMETSGRFGEQYFGPGTRLTVT.

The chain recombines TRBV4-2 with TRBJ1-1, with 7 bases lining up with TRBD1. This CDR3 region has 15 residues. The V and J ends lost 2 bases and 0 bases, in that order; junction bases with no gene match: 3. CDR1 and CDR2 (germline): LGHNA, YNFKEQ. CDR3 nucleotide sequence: TGTGCCAGCAGCCAAACAGGGGCCATGAACACTGAAGCTTTCTTT. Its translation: CASSQTGAMNTEAFF.

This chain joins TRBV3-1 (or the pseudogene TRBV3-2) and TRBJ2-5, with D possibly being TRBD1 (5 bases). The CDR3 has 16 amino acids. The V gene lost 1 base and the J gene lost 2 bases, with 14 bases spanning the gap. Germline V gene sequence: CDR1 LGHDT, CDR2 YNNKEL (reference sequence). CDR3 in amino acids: CASSQVRTILQETQYF. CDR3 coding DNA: TGTGCCAGCAGCCAAGTCCGGACAATTTTACAAGAGACCCAGTACTTC.

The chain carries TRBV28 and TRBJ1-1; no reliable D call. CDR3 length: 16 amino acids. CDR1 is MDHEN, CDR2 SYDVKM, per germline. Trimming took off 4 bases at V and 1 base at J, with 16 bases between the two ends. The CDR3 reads CASSSQSGNPNTEAFF. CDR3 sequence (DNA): TGTGCCAGCAGTTCTCAATCCGGGAACCCGAACACTGAAGCTTTCTTT.